The clone carrying this T cell receptor beta chain came up a few times. The second PCR ran about 6 to 11 cycles with a sample-barcoded 5' primer and J-beta primers. TCRdb redid the calling of the 5' RACE reads with MiXCR, one entry per CDR3 protein. The sample contains 1.4 million to 1.5 million distinct CDR3 sequences, around two fifths of which appear only once. The data were taken from a study of blood T cells in healthy people across ages. The CDR3 loop spans 15 amino acids. Germline CDR1 and CDR2: ENHRY and SYGVKD. Trimming took off 5 bases at V and 8 bases at J, with 19 bases between the two ends.

The sequence derives from a young woman in good health. This chain joins TRBV10-3 and TRBJ2-1, with D perhaps matching TRBD1 or TRBD2 (5 bases each). Sequenced sample: blood. CDR3 sequence: CAISPTGTSPDEQFF. CDR3 nucleotide sequence: TGTGCCATCAGTCCTACCGGGACCTCTCCGGATGAGCAGTTCTTC.